Listed below are T cell receptor beta chains from one sample, sequenced in a study of blood T cell repertoires in COVID-19. Using immunoSEQ multiplex PCR, the repertoire was profiled, and TCRdb retains in-frame clones only, with some absent. The sample includes a few hundred thousand clones, approximately 86% of them seen just once. Input material: peripheral blood. The source is a man aged 18 to 30 with active or convalescent COVID-19. The CDR3 runs from the conserved cysteine through the conserved F or W. D genes are given only for firm matches. Size is omitted from some rows. Given values are once, few, many or a class for expanded clones.

j_call: TRBJ1-2
v_call: TRBV7-9
clone_size: -
d_call: -
cdr3_aa: CASSFDSYGYTF
cdr3_nt: TGTGCCAGCAGTTTCGACAGCTATGGCTACACCTTC

j_call: TRBJ2-1
v_call: TRBV9
clone_size: once
d_call: TRBD2
cdr3_aa: CASSLRPAGSFNEQFF
cdr3_nt: TGTGCCAGCAGCCTGAGGCCAGCGGGGAGTTTCAATGAGCAGTTCTTC

j_call: TRBJ1-3
v_call: TRBV6-5
clone_size: -
d_call: TRBD1
cdr3_aa: CASSYEGTAGNTIYF
cdr3_nt: TGTGCCAGCAGTTACGAGGGGACAGCTGGAAACACCATATATTTT

j_call: TRBJ1-1
v_call: TRBV7-6
clone_size: -
d_call: TRBD1
cdr3_aa: CASSRTRDRLNTEAFF
cdr3_nt: TGTGCCAGCAGCCGAACCAGGGACAGATTGAACACTGAAGCTTTCTTT

j_call: TRBJ2-3
v_call: TRBV13
clone_size: -
d_call: -
cdr3_aa: CASSYSTDTQYF
cdr3_nt: TGTGCCAGCAGCTATAGTACAGATACGCAGTATTTT

j_call: TRBJ1-1
v_call: TRBV14
clone_size: -
d_call: -
cdr3_aa: CASSLWRGENTEAFF
cdr3_nt: TGTGCCAGCAGCCTGTGGAGGGGAGAAAACACTGAAGCTTTCTTT

j_call: TRBJ2-7
v_call: TRBV5-1
clone_size: once
d_call: -
cdr3_aa: CASSLEGAAPYEQYF
cdr3_nt: TGCGCCAGCAGCTTGGAAGGGGCCGCCCCCTACGAGCAGTACTTC

j_call: TRBJ2-7
v_call: TRBV6-1
clone_size: -
d_call: TRBD1
cdr3_aa: CASSDPGQGTYEQYF
cdr3_nt: TGTGCCAGCAGTGATCCGGGACAGGGTACCTACGAGCAGTACTTC

j_call: TRBJ1-1
v_call: TRBV25-1
clone_size: -
d_call: -
cdr3_aa: CASSGVGQGRDTEAFF
cdr3_nt: TGTGCCAGCTCTGGCGTAGGCCAGGGGAGGGACACTGAAGCTTTCTTT

j_call: TRBJ2-6
v_call: TRBV27
clone_size: many
d_call: -
cdr3_aa: CASSLSKSGANVLTF
cdr3_nt: TGTGCCAGCAGTTTGAGTAAATCTGGGGCCAACGTCCTGACTTTC

j_call: TRBJ2-5
v_call: TRBV11-2
clone_size: -
d_call: TRBD2
cdr3_aa: CASSLEGLAGVVVETQYF
cdr3_nt: TGTGCCAGCAGCTTAGAGGGACTAGCGGGGGTAGTTGTCGAGACCCAGTACTTC

j_call: TRBJ1-1
v_call: TRBV6-2/TRBV6-3
clone_size: -
d_call: -
cdr3_aa: CASSYSSEGATEAFF
cdr3_nt: TGTGCCAGCAGTTACTCGAGCGAGGGAGCCACTGAAGCTTTCTTT

j_call: TRBJ2-5
v_call: TRBV27
clone_size: -
d_call: -
cdr3_aa: CATITSPNQETQYF
cdr3_nt: TGTGCTACTATAACTTCTCCTAATCAAGAGACCCAGTACTTC

j_call: TRBJ1-4
v_call: TRBV4-3
clone_size: -
d_call: TRBD1
cdr3_aa: CASSQVTGLNEKLFF
cdr3_nt: TGCGCCAGCAGCCAAGTGACAGGGCTTAATGAAAAACTGTTTTTT

j_call: TRBJ2-6
v_call: TRBV4-1
clone_size: -
d_call: -
cdr3_aa: CASSQPAGVTSGANVLTF
cdr3_nt: TGCGCCAGCAGCCAACCCGCAGGGGTGACTTCTGGGGCCAACGTCCTGACTTTC

j_call: TRBJ1-3
v_call: TRBV6-6
clone_size: -
d_call: -
cdr3_aa: CASSFRVGTGNTIYF
cdr3_nt: TGTGCCAGCAGTTTCAGGGTGGGTACTGGAAACACCATATATTTT

j_call: TRBJ1-6
v_call: TRBV19
clone_size: -
d_call: -
cdr3_aa: CASSMRENNSPLHF
cdr3_nt: TGTGCCAGTAGTATGAGGGAAAATAATTCACCCCTCCACTTT

j_call: TRBJ1-1
v_call: TRBV19
clone_size: -
d_call: TRBD1
cdr3_aa: CASSTARGTEAFF
cdr3_nt: TGTGCCAGTAGCACCGCCAGGGGGACTGAAGCTTTCTTT

j_call: TRBJ2-2
v_call: TRBV5-5
clone_size: -
d_call: TRBD2
cdr3_aa: CASSPVGGDTGELFF
cdr3_nt: TGTGCCAGCAGTCCAGTTGGGGGGGACACCGGGGAGCTGTTTTTT

j_call: TRBJ2-3
v_call: TRBV11-2
clone_size: -
d_call: -
cdr3_aa: CASSLGGKLTDTQYF
cdr3_nt: TGTGCCAGCAGCTTAGGAGGAAAACTCACAGATACGCAGTATTTT

j_call: TRBJ1-1
v_call: TRBV3-1/TRBV3-2
clone_size: -
d_call: TRBD1
cdr3_aa: CASAPGGFRPLEAFF
cdr3_nt: TGTGCCAGCGCCCCAGGGGGGTTTCGGCCACTTGAAGCTTTCTTT

j_call: TRBJ2-7
v_call: TRBV5-3
clone_size: -
d_call: TRBD2
cdr3_aa: CASRLNPGLAASTYEQYF
cdr3_nt: TGTGCTAGCCGTTTAAACCCGGGACTAGCTGCCAGTACCTACGAGCAGTACTTC

j_call: TRBJ2-3
v_call: TRBV5-3
clone_size: -
d_call: TRBD2
cdr3_aa: CARSFGLAGQFGTDTQYF
cdr3_nt: TGTGCCAGAAGCTTTGGTCTAGCGGGGCAGTTTGGGACAGATACGCAGTATTTT

j_call: TRBJ2-5
v_call: TRBV3-1/TRBV3-2
clone_size: -
d_call: TRBD1
cdr3_aa: CASGRQGRQETQYF
cdr3_nt: TGTGCCAGCGGCCGACAGGGACGCCAAGAGACCCAGTACTTC

j_call: TRBJ1-4
v_call: TRBV29-1
clone_size: -
d_call: TRBD1
cdr3_aa: CSVHVGQDEKLFF
cdr3_nt: TGCAGCGTTCATGTTGGACAGGATGAAAAACTGTTTTTT

j_call: TRBJ1-1
v_call: TRBV4-3
clone_size: -
d_call: TRBD1
cdr3_aa: CASSQGTGRAEAFF
cdr3_nt: TGCGCCAGCAGCCAAGGGACAGGGCGCGCTGAAGCTTTCTTT

j_call: TRBJ2-1
v_call: TRBV5-1
clone_size: few
d_call: TRBD2
cdr3_aa: CASSYHSGGAPGNEQFF
cdr3_nt: TGCGCCAGCAGCTACCACTCCGGGGGGGCGCCTGGCAATGAGCAGTTCTTC

j_call: TRBJ1-6
v_call: TRBV6-2/TRBV6-3
clone_size: -
d_call: -
cdr3_aa: CASSYRGTYSPLHF
cdr3_nt: TGTGCCAGCAGTTACAGGGGGACCTATTCACCCCTCCACTTT

j_call: TRBJ2-3
v_call: TRBV2
clone_size: -
d_call: TRBD2
cdr3_aa: CASTLEAGLTDTQYF
cdr3_nt: TGTGCCAGCACTCTGGAAGCGGGGCTCACAGATACGCAGTATTTT

j_call: TRBJ1-4
v_call: TRBV12-3/TRBV12-4
clone_size: -
d_call: -
cdr3_aa: CASSGTRQEKLFF
cdr3_nt: TGTGCCAGCAGTGGGACAAGACAAGAAAAACTGTTTTTT

j_call: TRBJ2-7
v_call: TRBV10-1
clone_size: -
d_call: -
cdr3_aa: CASSDHRSSYEQYF
cdr3_nt: TGCGCCAGCAGTGACCACCGGAGCTCCTACGAGCAGTACTTC

j_call: TRBJ1-3
v_call: TRBV5-1
clone_size: -
d_call: -
cdr3_aa: CASTRWAGSGNTIYF
cdr3_nt: TGCGCCAGCACGCGTTGGGCAGGGTCTGGAAACACCATATATTTT

j_call: TRBJ2-1
v_call: TRBV7-2
clone_size: -
d_call: TRBD2
cdr3_aa: CASSVSGGALLSYNEQFF
cdr3_nt: TGTGCCAGCAGCGTCAGCGGGGGGGCTCTCCTTTCCTACAATGAGCAGTTCTTC